The clone carrying this T cell receptor beta chain was counted only a few times. The data stem from a study of blood T cell repertoires in COVID-19. V gave up 2 bases and J gave up 8 bases, with 6 bases separating them. This CDR3 is 11 amino acids long. Germline loops: CDR1 MNHEY, CDR2 SVGAGI. Profiled with immunoSEQ multiplex PCR; TCRdb holds only in-frame clones, not every one. The sample yields some 42,000 clones, 76% seen once. Sequencing was done on a sample of peripheral blood. This clonotype originated in a man older than 75 with acute or convalescent COVID-19. The rearrangement joins TRBV6-5 to TRBJ1-2; possible D gene TRBD1, 5 bases. The CDR3 DNA follows: TGTGCCAGCAGTTACCAGGGCGGCTACACCTTC. It encodes CASSYQGGYTF.